This TCR beta chain derives from a study of blood T cell repertoires in COVID-19 (dated by TCRdb to the early 2020s). Context from the whole study: Samples covering the acute and convalescent phases of COVID-19 were provided by collaborators in the United States, Italy and Spain. The dataset comprised deeply sampled blood TCRbeta repertoires from subjects exposed to, actively infected with, or recovered from COVID-19. The repertoires were released in a freely available public database intended as a resource for research on the immune response to SARS-CoV-2. The prospective study material was composed of cDNA or gDNA derived from T cells, B-cell-depleted T cells, or PBMCs. HLA class I and class II types, where available, came from metadata supplied by the sample provider rather than from assay-based typing. The samples were drawn from two sources: the first 160 participants of the ongoing ImmuneRACE study, and 1,000 to 1,500 subjects contributed by 6 global collaborators. Nearly every sample came with metadata listing a de-identified subject ID, COVID-19 status, age in years and sex.

Reading from cysteine to phenylalanine, the CDR3 counts 15 amino acids. Only CDR3 DNA remains: 45 bases, in frame from the first base. V is cut by 2 bases and J by 7 bases, and the space between the germline ends is 13 bases. CDR1 and CDR2 were assigned from the germline V gene (reference sequence) as SGHNT and YYREEE. Here is what the overall study found, with its caveats: The quantity of clinical and demographic metadata differed by source and by participant and was supplied without curation.

TCRbeta CDR3 regions were amplified from genomic DNA using the immunoSEQ Assay, a bias-controlled multiplex PCR. Processing in the source paper ran as follows. The number of nucleated cells in each sample was estimated by amplification of reference gene primers within the assay. To quantify the absolute abundance of each unique TCRbeta CDR3 rearrangement, sequence reads were collapsed and filtered. For each sample, productive Simpson clonality was calculated by taking the square root of Simpson's diversity index across productive rearrangements. The table comes from immuneACCESS by way of TCRdb, which keeps in-frame sequences with V and J called. Part of the clones is missing from these tables; in studies checked, under half for an unresolved V gene and the rest for unknown reasons. The DNA gave D and trimming, while V, J and clone size come from that table. This sample gives 69,000 or so clones in total; about 82% of them show up just once. Roughly 5% of the sample goes to the ten largest clones.

About this clone: The antigen it recognizes is unknown. Base quality data are lacking; no much larger clone is found one base away.

Whole blood was collected in K2EDTA tubes by collaborating institutions according to the institutions' own protocols. For TCRbeta analysis, collaborators shipped samples as frozen whole blood, isolated PBMCs, or DNA extracted from either of those sample types. The chain joins TRBV5-4 to TRBJ1-6, and possibly TRBD1, on 5 matching bases. Specimen: peripheral blood. The sequence derives from an elderly woman with active or convalescent COVID-19. The CDR3 reads as follows: CASSFLGRVNSPLHF. The DNA sequence is given as TGTGCCAGCAGCTTTCTGGGCAGGGTAAATTCACCCCTCCACTTT.